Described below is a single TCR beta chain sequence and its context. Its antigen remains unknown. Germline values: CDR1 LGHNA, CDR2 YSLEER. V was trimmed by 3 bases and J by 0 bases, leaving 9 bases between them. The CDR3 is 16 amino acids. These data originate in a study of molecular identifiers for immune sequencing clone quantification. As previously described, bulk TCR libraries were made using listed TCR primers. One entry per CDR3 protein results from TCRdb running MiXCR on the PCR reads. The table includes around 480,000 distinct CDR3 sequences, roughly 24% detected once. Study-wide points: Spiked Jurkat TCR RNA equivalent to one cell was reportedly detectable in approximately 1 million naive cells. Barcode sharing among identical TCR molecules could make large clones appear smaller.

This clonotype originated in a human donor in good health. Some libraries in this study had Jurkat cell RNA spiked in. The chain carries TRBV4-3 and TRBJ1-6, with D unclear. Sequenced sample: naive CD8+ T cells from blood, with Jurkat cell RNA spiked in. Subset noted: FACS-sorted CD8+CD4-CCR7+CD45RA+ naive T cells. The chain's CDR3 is CASSHESVSYNSPLHF. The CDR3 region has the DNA TGCGCCAGCAGCCATGAATCCGTCTCCTATAATTCACCCCTCCACTTT.